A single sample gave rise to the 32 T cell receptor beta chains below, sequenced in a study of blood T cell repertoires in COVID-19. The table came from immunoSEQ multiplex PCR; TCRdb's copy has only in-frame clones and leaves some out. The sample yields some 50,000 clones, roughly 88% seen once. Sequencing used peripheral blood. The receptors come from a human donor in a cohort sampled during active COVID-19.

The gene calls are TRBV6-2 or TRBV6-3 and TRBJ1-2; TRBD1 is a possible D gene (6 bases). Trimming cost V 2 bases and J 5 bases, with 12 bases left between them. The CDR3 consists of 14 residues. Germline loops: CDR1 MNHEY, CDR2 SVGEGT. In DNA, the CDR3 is TGTGCCAGCAGTTACATGAGGGGGTCGTATGGCTACACCTTC. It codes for CASSYMRGSYGYTF.

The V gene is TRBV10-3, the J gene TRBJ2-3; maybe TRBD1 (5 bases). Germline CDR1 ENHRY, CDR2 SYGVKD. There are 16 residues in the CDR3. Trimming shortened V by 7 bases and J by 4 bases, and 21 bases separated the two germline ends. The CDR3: CAINLRAGQPADTQYF. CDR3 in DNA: TGTGCCATCAACCTCCGGGCAGGGCAACCCGCAGATACGCAGTATTTT.

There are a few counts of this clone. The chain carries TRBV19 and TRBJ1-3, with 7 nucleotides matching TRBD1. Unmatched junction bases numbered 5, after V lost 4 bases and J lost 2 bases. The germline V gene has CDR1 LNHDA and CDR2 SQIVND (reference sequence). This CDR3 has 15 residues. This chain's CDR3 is CASSNPGQTGNTIYF. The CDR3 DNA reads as TGTGCCAGTAGTAATCCGGGACAGACTGGAAACACCATATATTTT.

The CDR3 DNA is TGTGCCACCAGTGATTCCAAAACAGGGGGGTTCTACTATGGCTACACCTTC. Its protein product is CATSDSKTGGFYYGYTF. The chain joins TRBV24-1 to TRBJ1-2; TRBD1 matches at 8 bases. V shed 2 bases and J 3 bases; nucleotides not matched to a gene: 10. CDR1 and CDR2 from the germline V gene are KGHDR and SFDVKD. The CDR3 is made up of 17 amino acids.

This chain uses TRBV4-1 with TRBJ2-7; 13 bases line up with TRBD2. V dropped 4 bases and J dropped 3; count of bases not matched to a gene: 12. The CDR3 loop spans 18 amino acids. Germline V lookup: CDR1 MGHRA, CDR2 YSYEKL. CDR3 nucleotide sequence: TGCGCCAGCAGCCTCAGACTAGCGGGAGGCCGGTCCCTCTACGAGCAGTACTTC. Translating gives CASSLRLAGGRSLYEQYF.

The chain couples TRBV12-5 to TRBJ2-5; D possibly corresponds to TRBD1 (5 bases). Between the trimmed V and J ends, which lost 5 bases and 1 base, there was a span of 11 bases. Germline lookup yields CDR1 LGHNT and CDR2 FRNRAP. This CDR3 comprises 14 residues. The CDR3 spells CASGAGMSQETQYF. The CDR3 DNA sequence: TGTGCTAGTGGTGCAGGGATGTCCCAAGAGACCCAGTACTTC.

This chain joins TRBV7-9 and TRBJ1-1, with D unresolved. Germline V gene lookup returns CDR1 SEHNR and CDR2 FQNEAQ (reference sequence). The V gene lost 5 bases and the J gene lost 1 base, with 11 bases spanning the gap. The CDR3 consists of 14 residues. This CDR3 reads CASSPTQENTEAFF. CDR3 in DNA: TGTGCCAGCAGCCCCACACAAGAGAACACTGAAGCTTTCTTT.

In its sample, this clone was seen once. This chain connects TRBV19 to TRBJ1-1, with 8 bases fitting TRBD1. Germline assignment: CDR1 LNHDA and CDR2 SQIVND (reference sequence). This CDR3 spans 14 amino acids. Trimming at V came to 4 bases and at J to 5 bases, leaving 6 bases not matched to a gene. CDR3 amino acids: CASSTGTGRTEAFF. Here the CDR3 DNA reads TGTGCCAGTAGTACTGGGACAGGTCGTACTGAAGCTTTCTTT.

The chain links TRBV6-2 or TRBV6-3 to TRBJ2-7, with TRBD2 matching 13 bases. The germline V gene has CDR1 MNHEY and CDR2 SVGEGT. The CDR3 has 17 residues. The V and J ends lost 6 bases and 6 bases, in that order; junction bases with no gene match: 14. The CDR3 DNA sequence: TGTGCCAGCAGCCAGACACTAGCGGGAGGGCCGGGAATCGAGCAGTACTTC. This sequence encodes CASSQTLAGGPGIEQYF.

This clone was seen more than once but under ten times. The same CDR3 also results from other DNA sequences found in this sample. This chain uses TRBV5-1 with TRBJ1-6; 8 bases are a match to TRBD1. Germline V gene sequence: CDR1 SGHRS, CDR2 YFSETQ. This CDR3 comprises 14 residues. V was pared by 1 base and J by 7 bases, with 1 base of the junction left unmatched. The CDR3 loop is CASSLQGANSPLHF. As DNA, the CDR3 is TGCGCCAGCAGCTTGCAGGGGGCCAATTCACCCCTCCACTTT.

The CDR3 DNA reads TGCGCCAGCAGCTTCGCAGGGGGCGAGGAGACCCAGTACTTC. Translation gives CASSFAGGEETQYF. V and J are TRBV5-1 and TRBJ2-5; 8 bases fit TRBD1. Losses at the gene ends were 2 bases for V and 5 bases for J; bases not matched to a gene: 5. Germline CDR1 reads SGHRS; CDR2 reads YFSETQ. The CDR3 contains 14 residues. Together with reference TRBV5-1 and TRBJ2-5, the CDR3 gives the full variable domain: KAGVTQTPRYLIKTRGQQVTLSCSPISGHRSVSWYQQTPGQGLQFLFEYFSETQRNKGNFPGRFSGRQFSNSRSEMNVSTLELGDSALYLCASSFAGGEETQYFGPGTRLLVL.

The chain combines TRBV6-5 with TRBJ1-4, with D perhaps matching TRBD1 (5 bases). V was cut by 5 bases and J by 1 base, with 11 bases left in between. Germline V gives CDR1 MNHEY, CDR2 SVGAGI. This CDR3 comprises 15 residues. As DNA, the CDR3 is TGTGCCAGCAGTCTCGACGGGGGAACTAATGAAAAACTGTTTTTT. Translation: CASSLDGGTNEKLFF.

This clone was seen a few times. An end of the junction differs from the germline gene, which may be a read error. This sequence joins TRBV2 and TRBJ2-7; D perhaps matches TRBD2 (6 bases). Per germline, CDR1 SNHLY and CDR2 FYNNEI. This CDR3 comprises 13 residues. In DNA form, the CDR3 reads TGTGCCAGCATCCGAAACGGGGCGGGACGGGCGAACTTC. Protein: CASIRNGAGRANF. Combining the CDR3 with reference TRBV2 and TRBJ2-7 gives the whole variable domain EPEVTQTPSHQVTQMGQEVILRCVPISNHLYFYWYRQILGQKVEFLVSFYNNEISEKSEIFDDQFSVERPDGSNFTLKIRSTKLEDSAMYFCASIRNGAGRANFGPGTRLTVT.

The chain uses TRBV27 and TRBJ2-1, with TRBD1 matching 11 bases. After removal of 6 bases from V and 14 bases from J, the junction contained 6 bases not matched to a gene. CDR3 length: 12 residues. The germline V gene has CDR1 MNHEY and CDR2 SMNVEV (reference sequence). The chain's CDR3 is CASSPDRGRKFF. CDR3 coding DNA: TGTGCCAGCAGCCCGGACAGGGGGCGTAAGTTCTTC.

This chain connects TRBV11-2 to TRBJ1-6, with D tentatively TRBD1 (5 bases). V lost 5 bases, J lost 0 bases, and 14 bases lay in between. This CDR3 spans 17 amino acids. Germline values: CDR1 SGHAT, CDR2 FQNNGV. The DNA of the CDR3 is TGTGCCAGCAGCACCTCCAGACAGAGCTCCTATAATTCACCCCTCCACTTT. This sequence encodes CASSTSRQSSYNSPLHF.

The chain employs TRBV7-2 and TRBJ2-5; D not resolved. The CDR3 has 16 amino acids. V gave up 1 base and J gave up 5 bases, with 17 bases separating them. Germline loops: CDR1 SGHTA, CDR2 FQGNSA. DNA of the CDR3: TGTGCCAGCAGCTTAGGGCAGCGTCTGGGTGTGGAGACCCAGTACTTC. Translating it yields CASSLGQRLGVETQYF. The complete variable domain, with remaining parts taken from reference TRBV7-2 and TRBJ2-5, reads GAGVSQSPSNKVTEKGKDVELRCDPISGHTALYWYRQSLGQGLEFLIYFQGNSAPDKSGLPSDRFSAERTGGSVSTLTIQRTQQEDSAVYLCASSLGQRLGVETQYFGPGTRLLVL.

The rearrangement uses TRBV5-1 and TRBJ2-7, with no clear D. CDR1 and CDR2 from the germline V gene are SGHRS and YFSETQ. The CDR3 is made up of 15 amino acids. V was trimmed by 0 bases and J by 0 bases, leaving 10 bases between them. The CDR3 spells CASSLVPESSYEQYF. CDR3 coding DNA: TGCGCCAGCAGCTTGGTGCCAGAAAGCTCCTACGAGCAGTACTTC.

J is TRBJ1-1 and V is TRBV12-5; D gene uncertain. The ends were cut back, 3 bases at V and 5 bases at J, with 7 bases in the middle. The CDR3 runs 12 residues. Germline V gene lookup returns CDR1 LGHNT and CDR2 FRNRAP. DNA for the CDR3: TGTGCTAGTGGTTTCGCGGGTACTGAAGCTTTCTTT. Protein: CASGFAGTEAFF. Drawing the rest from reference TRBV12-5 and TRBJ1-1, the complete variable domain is DARVTQTPRHKVTEMGQEVTMRCQPILGHNTVFWYRQTMMQGLELLAYFRNRAPLDDSGMPKDRFSAEMPDATLATLKIQPSEPRDSAVYFCASGFAGTEAFFGQGTRLTVV.

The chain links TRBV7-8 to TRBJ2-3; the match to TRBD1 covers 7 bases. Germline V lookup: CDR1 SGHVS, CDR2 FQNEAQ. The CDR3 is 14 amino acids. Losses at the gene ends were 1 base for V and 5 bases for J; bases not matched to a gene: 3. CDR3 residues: CASSLERGLDTQYF. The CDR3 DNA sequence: TGTGCCAGCAGCTTAGAAAGGGGGCTAGATACGCAGTATTTT.

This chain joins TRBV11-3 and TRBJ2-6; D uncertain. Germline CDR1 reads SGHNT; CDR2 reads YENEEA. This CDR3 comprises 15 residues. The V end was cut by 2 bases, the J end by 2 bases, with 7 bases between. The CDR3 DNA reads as TGTGCCAGCAGCTTAACGAGTACTGGGGCCAACGTCCTGACTTTC. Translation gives CASSLTSTGANVLTF.

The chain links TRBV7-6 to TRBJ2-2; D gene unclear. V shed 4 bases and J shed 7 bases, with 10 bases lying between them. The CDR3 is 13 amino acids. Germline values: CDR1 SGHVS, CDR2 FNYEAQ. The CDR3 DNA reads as TGTGCCAGCAGCTCTATAGCCGTCGGGGAGCTGTTTTTT. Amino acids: CASSSIAVGELFF.

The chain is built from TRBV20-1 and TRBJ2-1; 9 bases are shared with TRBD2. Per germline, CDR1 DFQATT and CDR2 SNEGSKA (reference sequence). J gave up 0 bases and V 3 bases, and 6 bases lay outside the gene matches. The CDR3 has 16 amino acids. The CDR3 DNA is TGCAGTGCTAGTCGAGGTAGCGGGAGCTCCTACAATGAGCAGTTCTTC. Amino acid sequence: CSASRGSGSSYNEQFF.

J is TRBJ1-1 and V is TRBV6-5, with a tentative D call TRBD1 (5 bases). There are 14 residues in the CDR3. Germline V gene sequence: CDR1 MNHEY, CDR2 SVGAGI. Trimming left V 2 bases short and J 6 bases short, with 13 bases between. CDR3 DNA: TGTGCCAGCAGTTACGGCCAGGGTTGGGCTGAAGCTTTCTTT. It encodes CASSYGQGWAEAFF.

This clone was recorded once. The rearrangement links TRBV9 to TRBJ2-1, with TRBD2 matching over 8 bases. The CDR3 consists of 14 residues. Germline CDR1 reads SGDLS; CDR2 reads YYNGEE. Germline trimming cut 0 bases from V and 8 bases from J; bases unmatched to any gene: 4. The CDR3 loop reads CASSVGQAGDEQFF. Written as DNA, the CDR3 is TGTGCCAGCAGCGTAGGTCAAGCGGGGGATGAGCAGTTCTTC.

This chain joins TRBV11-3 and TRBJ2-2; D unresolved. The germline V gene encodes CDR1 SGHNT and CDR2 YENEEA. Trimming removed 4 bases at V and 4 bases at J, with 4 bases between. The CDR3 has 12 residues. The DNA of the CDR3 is TGTGCCAGCAGCTCCGGCACCGGGGAGCTGTTTTTT. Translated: CASSSGTGELFF.

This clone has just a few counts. This CDR3 reads CATNPGFGNQPQHF. DNA of the CDR3: TGTGCCACTAACCCGGGGTTCGGCAATCAGCCCCAGCATTTT. The chain joins TRBV19 to TRBJ1-5, with unresolved D. The germline V gene encodes CDR1 LNHDA and CDR2 SQIVND (reference sequence). This CDR3 region has 14 residues. V lost 10 bases and J 2 bases, leaving 15 bases between the germline ends.

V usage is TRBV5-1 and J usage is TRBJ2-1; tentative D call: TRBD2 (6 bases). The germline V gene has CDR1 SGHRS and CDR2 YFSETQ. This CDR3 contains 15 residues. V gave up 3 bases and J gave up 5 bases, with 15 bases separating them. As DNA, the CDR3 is TGCGCCAGCAGCTCAACTAGCAGGCCCGACAATGAGCAGTTCTTC. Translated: CASSSTSRPDNEQFF. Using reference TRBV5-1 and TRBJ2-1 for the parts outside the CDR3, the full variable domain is KAGVTQTPRYLIKTRGQQVTLSCSPISGHRSVSWYQQTPGQGLQFLFEYFSETQRNKGNFPGRFSGRQFSNSRSEMNVSTLELGDSALYLCASSSTSRPDNEQFFGPGTRLTVL.

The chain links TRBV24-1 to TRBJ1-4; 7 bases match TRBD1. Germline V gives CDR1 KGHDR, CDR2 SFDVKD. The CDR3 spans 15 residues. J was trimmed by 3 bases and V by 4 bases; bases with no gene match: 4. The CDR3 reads CATSDTGTANEKLFF. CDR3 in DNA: TGTGCCACCAGTGACACCGGGACAGCTAATGAAAAACTGTTTTTT.

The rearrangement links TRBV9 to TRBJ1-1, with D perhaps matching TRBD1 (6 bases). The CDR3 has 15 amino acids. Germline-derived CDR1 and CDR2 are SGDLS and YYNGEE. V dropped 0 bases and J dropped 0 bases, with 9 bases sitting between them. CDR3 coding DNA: TGTGCCAGCAGCGTAGGGGGGCAGCTGAACACTGAAGCTTTCTTT. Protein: CASSVGGQLNTEAFF.

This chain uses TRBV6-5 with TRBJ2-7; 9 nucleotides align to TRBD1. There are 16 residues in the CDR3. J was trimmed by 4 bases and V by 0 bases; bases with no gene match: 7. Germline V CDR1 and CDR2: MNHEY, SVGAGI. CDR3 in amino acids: CASSYSRRGQGYEQYF. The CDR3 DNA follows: TGTGCCAGCAGTTACTCGAGGCGGGGACAGGGATACGAGCAGTACTTC.

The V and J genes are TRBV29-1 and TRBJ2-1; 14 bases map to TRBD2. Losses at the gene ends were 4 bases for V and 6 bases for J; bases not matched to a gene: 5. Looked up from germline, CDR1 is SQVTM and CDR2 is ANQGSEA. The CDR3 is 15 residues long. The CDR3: CSVVRLAGGPNEQFF. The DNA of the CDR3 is TGCAGCGTTGTGCGACTAGCGGGAGGGCCCAATGAGCAGTTCTTC.

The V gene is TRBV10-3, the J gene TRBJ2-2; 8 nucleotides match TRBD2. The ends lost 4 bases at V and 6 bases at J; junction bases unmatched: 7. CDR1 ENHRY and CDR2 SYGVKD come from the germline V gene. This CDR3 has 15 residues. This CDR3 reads CAISAGGRSAGELFF. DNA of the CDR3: TGTGCCATCAGTGCTGGCGGGAGGTCGGCCGGGGAGCTGTTTTTT.